The 22 T cell receptor beta chains in this list originate from one sample, sequenced in a study of T cells after yellow fever vaccination. TCRdb itself ran the 5' RACE reads through MiXCR, one entry per CDR3 protein. There are approximately 110,000 distinct CDR3 sequences in the sample; roughly 8.4% occur only once, and less than 30% lies in the top ten. The specimen was CD8+ T cells sorted from PBMCs, collected 45 days after the yellow fever booster vaccination. The receptors derive from a man younger than 45 who received the YFV17D yellow fever vaccine.

This clonotype was observed at least ten times. This chain connects TRBV20-1 to TRBJ2-1; 14 positions agree with TRBD2. CDR1 is DFQATT and CDR2 is SNEGSKA in the germline V gene (reference sequence). The CDR3 runs to 17 residues. V was clipped by 6 bases and J by 4 bases; unmatched bases: 11. The CDR3 reads CSAMTSGRAKGYNEQFF. The CDR3 nucleotides read TGCAGTGCCATGACTAGCGGGAGGGCCAAGGGTTACAATGAGCAGTTCTTC.

This clonotype was observed a handful of times. The chain couples TRBV6-1 to TRBJ2-1, with 9 bases fitting TRBD2. V gave up 4 bases and J gave up 4 bases; unmatched junction bases: 8. Germline assignment: CDR1 MNHNS and CDR2 SASEGT. The CDR3 extends over 16 amino acids. DNA for the CDR3: TGTGCCAGCAGTGTGACTACTAGCGGGCTTTACAATGAGCAGTTCTTC. Its protein product is CASSVTTSGLYNEQFF.

This clonotype has only a few counts. The gene calls are TRBV27 and TRBJ2-5, with 12 bases that match TRBD2. The CDR3 runs 14 residues. V gave up 5 bases and J gave up 5 bases; unmatched junction bases: 3. Germline values: CDR1 MNHEY, CDR2 SMNVEV (reference sequence). The CDR3 loop is CASSLTSGSETQYF. CDR3 DNA: TGTGCCAGCAGTCTGACTAGCGGGAGTGAGACCCAGTACTTC.

This clonotype was detected many times. The J gene is TRBJ2-5, the V gene TRBV15; D is ambiguous. This CDR3 contains 12 residues. V was trimmed by 10 bases and J by 0 bases, leaving 9 bases between them. CDR1 and CDR2 (germline): LNHNV, YYDKDF (reference sequence). The CDR3 nucleotides are TGTGCCATTAGCCTGTACCAAGAGACCCAGTACTTC. It encodes CAISLYQETQYF. The whole variable domain, remainder taken from reference TRBV15 and TRBJ2-5, is DAMVIQNPRYQVTQFGKPVTLSCSQTLNHNVMYWYQQKSSQAPKLLFHYYDKDFNNEADTPDNFQSRRPNTSFCFLDIRSPGLGDTAMYLCAISLYQETQYFGPGTRLLVL.

This clonotype was observed at least ten times. The chain employs TRBV7-2 and TRBJ2-7; D may be TRBD1 (6 bases). V was trimmed by 5 bases and J by 2 bases, leaving 16 bases between them. The CDR3 is 15 residues long. Germline values: CDR1 SGHTA, CDR2 FQGNSA. The CDR3 loop is CASSPQGSWPYEQYF. CDR3 nucleotides: TGTGCCAGCAGCCCTCAGGGGTCATGGCCCTACGAGCAGTACTTC.

In its sample, this clonotype was seen many times. V is TRBV10-1 and J is TRBJ2-7; 8 bases fit TRBD1. Germline-derived CDR1 and CDR2 are WNHNN and SYGVQD (reference sequence). This CDR3 is built from 13 residues. With V trimmed by 1 base and J by 6 bases, 2 bases remained unmatched. CDR3 region: CASSEYTGGEQYF. Here the CDR3 DNA reads TGCGCCAGCAGTGAGTACACAGGGGGCGAGCAGTACTTC.

This clonotype was counted at least ten times. V gene TRBV10-3 combines with J gene TRBJ2-7; D is undetermined. The CDR3 has 13 residues. Trimming removed 5 bases at V and 5 bases at J, with 13 bases between. Per germline, CDR1 ENHRY and CDR2 SYGVKD. The CDR3 DNA reads TGTGCCATCAGTCACTCAGACGGCCACGAGCAGTACTTC. Its translation: CAISHSDGHEQYF.

This clonotype was seen repeatedly, ten times or more. The chain is built from TRBV12-3 or TRBV12-4 and TRBJ2-7; 10 bases match TRBD2. V shed 5 bases, J shed 3 bases, and the junction held 4 bases outside the gene matches. The CDR3 is 14 amino acids. Here the CDR3 reads CASSKSGRDYEQYF. In DNA form, the CDR3 reads TGTGCCAGCAGTAAGAGCGGGAGGGACTACGAGCAGTACTTC.

This clonotype has a count of ten or more. The chain is built from TRBV27 and TRBJ2-2; the D is unclear. Trimming took 1 base from V and 2 from J, leaving 8 bases between them. The CDR3 runs to 15 residues. Germline V gives CDR1 MNHEY, CDR2 SMNVEV (reference sequence). CDR3: CASSLFTSNTGELFF. The CDR3 nucleotides are TGTGCCAGCAGTTTATTCACTTCAAACACCGGGGAGCTGTTTTTT.

This clonotype has a count of ten or more. The chain carries TRBV6-6 and TRBJ2-7; unclear D gene. The CDR3 totals 12 residues. V lost 8 bases, J lost 7 bases, and 15 bases lay in between. The germline CDR1 and CDR2 sequences are MNHNY and SVGAGI (reference sequence). The CDR3 loop is CASATAAWEQYF. DNA for the CDR3: TGTGCCAGCGCAACGGCAGCTTGGGAGCAGTACTTC.

V is TRBV4-3 and J is TRBJ2-3; the match to TRBD1 covers 8 bases. Germline V gene sequence: CDR1 LGHNA, CDR2 YSLEER. Trimming cost V 3 bases and J 4 bases; bases outside gene matches: 6. The CDR3 length is 15 residues. CDR3 DNA: TGCGCCAGCAGCCAGGGTGGACAGGGCGCAGATACGCAGTATTTT. It yields the protein CASSQGGQGADTQYF.

This clonotype came up many times. V and J are TRBV7-2 and TRBJ2-3, with 11 bases aligning to TRBD2. CDR3 length: 17 residues. Trimming took 5 bases from V and 0 from J; bases not matched to a gene: 7. Germline V CDR1 and CDR2: SGHTA, FQGNSA. CDR3 DNA: TGTGCCAGCAGCGCACCGACTAGCGGGACTAGCACAGATACGCAGTATTTT. This gives the protein CASSAPTSGTSTDTQYF.

In this sample, this clonotype turned up many times. The chain is built from TRBV5-1 and TRBJ2-3; D gene unclear. V was cut by 0 bases and J by 4 bases, with 9 bases left in between. In germline, CDR1 is SGHRS, CDR2 YFSETQ. This CDR3 is 14 amino acids long. The DNA for the CDR3 is TGCGCCAGCAGCTTGGGAGGAGCCGCAGATACGCAGTATTTT. This codes for CASSLGGAADTQYF.

J is TRBJ1-5 and V is TRBV5-6; D possibly corresponds to TRBD1 (6 bases). CDR1 is SGHDT, CDR2 YYEEEE, per germline. This CDR3 is 14 amino acids long. With 4 bases removed from V and 4 bases from J, the gap between germline ends came to 12 bases. CDR3 amino acids: CASSGRTENQPQHF. In nucleotides, the CDR3 is TGTGCCAGCAGCGGTAGGACAGAAAATCAGCCCCAGCATTTT.

This clonotype was recorded many times. The V and J genes are TRBV27 and TRBJ2-7, with TRBD1 identical over 8 bases. Losses at the gene ends were 10 bases for V and 3 bases for J; bases not matched to a gene: 8. CDR1 and CDR2 (germline): MNHEY, SMNVEV (reference sequence). The CDR3 spans 13 residues. The CDR3 bases are TGTGCCACCGCACAGGGGGTGAACTACGAGCAGTACTTC. Protein sequence: CATAQGVNYEQYF.

In this sample, this clonotype turned up many times. The rearrangement links TRBV7-8 to TRBJ1-5; D gene ambiguous. From germline, CDR1 is SGHVS and CDR2 FQNEAQ. This CDR3 has 14 residues. V was shortened by 1 base and J by 6 bases, with 10 bases between the two germline ends. CDR3 loop: CASSLGFGGQPQHF. CDR3 nucleotides: TGTGCCAGCAGCTTAGGGTTCGGAGGTCAGCCCCAGCATTTT.

This clonotype was detected many times. The chain combines TRBV6-5 with TRBJ2-3, with 13 bases aligning to TRBD2. Germline CDR1 reads MNHEY; CDR2 reads SVGAGI. The CDR3 runs to 18 residues. Trimming removed 4 bases from V and 5 bases from J; junction bases left unmatched: 12. The CDR3 loop reads CASSSTLGLAGVRDTQYF. CDR3 sequence (DNA): TGTGCCAGCAGTTCTACCCTCGGACTAGCGGGAGTAAGAGATACGCAGTATTTT.

The sample holds many counts of this clonotype. The rearrangement uses TRBV10-2 and TRBJ2-1; tentatively, D is TRBD2 (5 bases). CDR3 length: 11 amino acids. With 8 bases removed from V and 10 bases from J, the gap between germline ends came to 12 bases. Germline lookup yields CDR1 WSHSY and CDR2 SAAADI. CDR3 nucleotide sequence: TGCGCCAGCCTTCGTACGGGGGAGCAGTTCTTC. Protein product: CASLRTGEQFF.

This chain uses TRBV20-1 with TRBJ2-5; unclear D gene. Trimming took off 6 bases at V and 7 bases at J, with 9 bases between the two ends. CDR1 and CDR2 from the germline V gene are DFQATT and SNEGSKA (reference sequence). CDR3 length equals 10 residues. The CDR3 coding sequence is TGCAGTGCCTCTAGTGGGACCCAGTACTTC. Protein sequence: CSASSGTQYF.

This clonotype has a single count. A read error may produce the germline difference seen at one junction end. The chain combines TRBV10-2 with TRBJ2-1; 11 nucleotides agree with TRBD2. The germline CDR1 and CDR2 sequences are WSHSY and SAAADI. This CDR3 has 15 amino acids. The CDR3 DNA sequence: TGCGACAGCAGCGCCCTAGCGGGAGGATACAATGAGCAGTTCTTC. It translates to CDSSALAGGYNEQFF.

This clonotype was observed at least ten times. The rearrangement joins TRBV5-1 to TRBJ2-3; D perhaps matches TRBD2 (6 bases). Germline CDR1 SGHRS, CDR2 YFSETQ. The V end lost 1 base, the J end lost 2 bases, and 14 bases lay between the germline ends. The CDR3 runs 16 residues. The CDR3 reads CASSLNRDWNTDTQYF. The CDR3 DNA sequence: TGCGCCAGCAGCTTGAACCGGGACTGGAACACAGATACGCAGTATTTT.

The chain is built from TRBV12-3 or TRBV12-4 and TRBJ1-1; possibly TRBD1 for D (6 bases). The ends were cut back, 4 bases at V and 5 bases at J, with 17 bases in the middle. The CDR3 contains 15 residues. The CDR3: CASSSHAGERTEAFF. CDR3 coding DNA: TGTGCCAGCAGTTCTCATGCAGGGGAGAGGACTGAAGCTTTCTTT.